The 8 T cell receptor beta chains below all came from one sample that was sequenced in a study of glioma-infiltrating T cells after dendritic cell vaccination. Sample time point: after dendritic cell vaccination, including at tumor progression/relapse. Sequenced by immunoSEQ multiplex PCR; TCRdb stores in-frame clones only, minus some. There are tens of thousands of clones in the sample; around 83% occur only once, and approximately 6.6% lies in the top ten. Here the sequenced sample was blood, taken after dendritic cell vaccination. These TCRs come from a human donor with glioblastoma.

V gene TRBV6-1 combines with J gene TRBJ1-5; D perhaps matches TRBD1 (6 bases). The V gene's germline CDR1 is MNHNS and CDR2 SASEGT. Trimming left V 3 bases short and J 8 bases short, with 8 bases between. This CDR3 is 12 amino acids long. The CDR3 sequence: CASSDSGEPQHF. DNA of the CDR3: TGTGCCAGCAGTGATTCAGGGGAGCCCCAGCATTTT.

The chain's CDR3 is CASSSQTGAYEQYF. CDR3 DNA sequence: TGTGCCAGCAGTTCCCAGACAGGGGCCTACGAGCAGTACTTC. The rearrangement uses TRBV6-6 and TRBJ2-7, with 8 bases identical to TRBD1. Unmatched junction bases numbered 4, after V lost 4 bases and J lost 2 bases. The germline CDR1 and CDR2 sequences are MNHNY and SVGAGI (reference sequence). The CDR3 totals 14 residues.

The genes are TRBV29-1 and TRBJ1-2, with 7 bases aligning to TRBD1. CDR1 is SQVTM, CDR2 ANQGSEA, per germline. There are 12 residues in the CDR3. V dropped 7 bases and J dropped 5; count of bases not matched to a gene: 7. CDR3 nucleotide sequence: TGCAGCGCGACAGGGAAGGAGTATGGCTACACCTTC. Residues: CSATGKEYGYTF.

The count of this clone is one. The chain employs TRBV4-1 and TRBJ2-1; 9 nucleotides agree with TRBD1. This CDR3 has 14 residues. Germline V lookup: CDR1 MGHRA, CDR2 YSYEKL. The J segment lost 10 bases and the V segment lost 2 bases, leaving 6 bases of the junction unmatched. The CDR3: CASSQLTGGDEQFF. DNA for the CDR3: TGCGCCAGCAGCCAACTAACAGGGGGCGACGAGCAGTTCTTC.

The chain uses TRBV6-1 and TRBJ2-1, with TRBD2 matching over 13 bases. V shed 6 bases, J shed 6 bases, and the junction held 5 bases outside the gene matches. Germline V gene sequence: CDR1 MNHNS, CDR2 SASEGT. The CDR3 loop spans 15 amino acids. CDR3 DNA: TGTGCCAGCAGACCGGGACTAGCGGGGATCAATGAGCAGTTCTTC. It is translated as CASRPGLAGINEQFF.

Worth noting for this clone: One end of the junction fails to match germline, which may point to a read error. This chain uses TRBV7-9 with TRBJ2-5; D possibly corresponds to TRBD2 (6 bases). The last part of the DNA fits TRBJ2-7 better; the J call may be wrong. The CDR3 is 13 residues long. From germline, CDR1 is SEHNR and CDR2 FQNEAQ (reference sequence). The chain's CDR3 is CASSLAGGSEQYF. The DNA for the CDR3 is TGTGCCAGCAGCCTAGCTGGGGGGAGCGAGCAGTACTTC.

The V call is TRBV19, the J call TRBJ2-7; tentative D call: TRBD1 (6 bases). Per the germline V gene, CDR1 is LNHDA and CDR2 is SQIVND (reference sequence). The CDR3 runs to 15 residues. Trimming pared 3 bases from V and 1 base from J, leaving 13 bases between. The CDR3 spells CASSMTAGASYEQYF. The DNA for the CDR3 is TGTGCCAGTAGTATGACGGCAGGGGCTTCCTACGAGCAGTACTTC.

This chain joins TRBV7-8 and TRBJ1-5; no firm D call. CDR3 length equals 12 residues. Trimming stripped 2 bases from V and 5 bases from J, with 4 bases between. Germline CDR1 and CDR2: SGHVS and FQNEAQ. CDR3 residues: CASSLPDQPQHF. The CDR3 DNA is TGTGCCAGCAGCTTACCCGATCAGCCCCAGCATTTT.